What follows are 12 T cell receptor beta chains derived from one specimen sequenced in a study of T cells expressing NK-cell markers. TCRdb re-called the 5' RACE reads and gives one entry per CDR3 protein, without DNA. The repertoire table contains 450,000 to 600,000 distinct CDR3 sequences. The source material was blood T cells: a sorted CD56 or NKG2C T cell subset, CD4+ or CD8+ T cells, or bulk PBMC T cells (not recorded which). These receptors all stem from a man aged 18 to 35 in good health.

This chain links TRBV20-1 with TRBJ2-3; TCRdb proposes TRBD1, but this gene call is untestable without DNA. The CDR3 is made up of 17 amino acids. Germline V gene sequence: CDR1 DFQATT, CDR2 SNEGSKA (reference sequence). The CDR3 sequence: CSAPTPPGVGSTDTQYF.

The chain combines TRBV7-2 with TRBJ1-1. The CDR3 loop spans 14 amino acids. The germline gives CDR1 SGHTA, CDR2 FQGNSA. CDR3 residues: CATSVIGEVTEAFF.

This chain uses TRBV6-5 with TRBJ2-2; TCRdb gives TRBD2 as the D gene, but with no DNA this cannot be confirmed. The CDR3 consists of 17 residues. The germline gives CDR1 MNHEY, CDR2 SVGAGI. CDR3 in amino acids: CASRGLAGGLGTGELFF.

The rearrangement joins TRBV25-1 to TRBJ2-3; lacking DNA, the TRBD1 call made by TCRdb goes unchecked. The CDR3 totals 16 residues. Looked up from germline, CDR1 is MGHDK and CDR2 is SYGVNS. Here the CDR3 reads CASSAHRGSQADTQYF.

The chain joins TRBV29-1 to TRBJ2-5; checking the TCRdb D call of TRBD1 is not possible without DNA. Germline CDR1 is SQVTM and CDR2 is ANQGSEA. The CDR3 sequence is 14 residues long. CDR3 in amino acids: CSVGVVGWRETQYF.

This chain links TRBV19 with TRBJ2-3; TCRdb lists TRBD2, though no DNA is available to test this call. Germline CDR1 and CDR2: LNHDA and SQIVND (reference sequence). The CDR3 has 15 amino acids. The CDR3 here is CASSIVSGGTDTQYF. Complete variable domain (other parts from reference TRBV19 and TRBJ2-3): DGGITQSPKYLFRKEGQNVTLSCEQNLNHDAMYWYRQDPGQGLRLIYYSQIVNDFQKGDIAEGYSVSREKKESFPLTVTSAQKNPTAFYLCASSIVSGGTDTQYFGPGTRLTVL.

V and J are TRBV6-2 or TRBV6-3 and TRBJ2-5; no DNA is available, so the TRBD1 call from TCRdb remains unchecked. This CDR3 is built from 16 residues. CDR1 and CDR2 from the germline V gene are MNHEY and SVGEGT. CDR3 loop: CASSYSIPGQQETQYF.

The chain couples TRBV7-2 to TRBJ2-5; as DNA is missing, the TRBD2 call by TCRdb cannot be tested. CDR1 is SGHTA and CDR2 is FQGNSA in the germline V gene. This CDR3 has 16 residues. The CDR3 is CASSLASVSSTKTQYF. Based on the CDR3 plus reference TRBV7-2 and TRBJ2-5, the full variable domain is GAGVSQSPSNKVTEKGKDVELRCDPISGHTALYWYRQSLGQGLEFLIYFQGNSAPDKSGLPSDRFSAERTGGSVSTLTIQRTQQEDSAVYLCASSLASVSSTKTQYFGPGTRLLVL.

V gene TRBV30 combines with J gene TRBJ2-5; TCRdb calls TRBD1, which cannot be checked without DNA. This CDR3 contains 13 residues. Germline CDR1 GTSNPN, CDR2 SVGIG (reference sequence). The CDR3 sequence is CAWSGRGARTQYF.

The CDR3 sequence: CASQGSGALVGIYNEQFF. The chain joins TRBV5-1 to TRBJ2-1; TCRdb outputs TRBD2, but without DNA this stays unchecked. Germline V gene lookup returns CDR1 SGHRS and CDR2 YFSETQ. The CDR3 totals 18 residues.

V usage is TRBV2 and J usage is TRBJ2-7; the D call of TRBD1 rests on TCRdb alone, since no DNA is present to check it. This CDR3 spans 14 amino acids. Germline CDR1 SNHLY, CDR2 FYNNEI. Here the CDR3 reads CASSEESGIHEQYF.

This chain uses TRBV20-1 with TRBJ2-5; lacking DNA, the TRBD1 call made by TCRdb goes unchecked. This CDR3 spans 15 amino acids. CDR1 is DFQATT, CDR2 SNEGSKA, per germline (reference sequence). This chain's CDR3 is CSALGQGGVSETQYF.